This TCR beta chain was identified during a study of T cell responses to AZD1222 COVID-19 vaccine. Profiled with immunoSEQ multiplex PCR; TCRdb holds only in-frame clones, not every one. The data hold about 130,000 clones, with 75% to 90% observed a single time. As to this clone: What it binds is not known.

Overall study findings and caveats: There were vaccine-associated CD4 TCRs across spike, dominant at 160-218 and 743-854. Increased Spike-specific TCR breadth and depth were observed after two AZD1222 doses. In the spike-specific TCR repertoire, nearly half reportedly target unmutated variant regions.

The material was peripheral blood, obtained on day 0 of AZD1222 vaccination. The receptor was isolated from an adult in good health.

The CDR3 sequence is CASSSASGGPRNPSTDTQYF. Written as DNA, the CDR3 is TGCGCCAGCAGCTCCGCTAGCGGGGGGCCGCGGAACCCGAGCACAGATACGCAGTATTTT. This chain uses TRBV5-1 with TRBJ2-3; 11 bases line up with TRBD2. The V segment lost 3 bases and the J segment 0 bases; nucleotides outside the gene matches: 15. Germline V lookup: CDR1 SGHRS, CDR2 YFSETQ. The CDR3 is 20 residues long.